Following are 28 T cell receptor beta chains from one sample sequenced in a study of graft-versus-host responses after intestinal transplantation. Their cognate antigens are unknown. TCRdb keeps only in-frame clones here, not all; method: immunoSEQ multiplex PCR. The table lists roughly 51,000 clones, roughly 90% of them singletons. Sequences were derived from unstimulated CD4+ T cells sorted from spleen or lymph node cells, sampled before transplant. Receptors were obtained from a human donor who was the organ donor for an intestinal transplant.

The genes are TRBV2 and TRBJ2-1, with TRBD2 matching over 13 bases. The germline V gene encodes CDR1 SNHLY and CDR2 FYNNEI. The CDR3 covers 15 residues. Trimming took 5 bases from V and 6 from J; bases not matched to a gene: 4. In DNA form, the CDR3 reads TGTGCCAGCAGTCGACTAGCGGGAGGAGTCAATGAGCAGTTCTTC. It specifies CASSRLAGGVNEQFF.

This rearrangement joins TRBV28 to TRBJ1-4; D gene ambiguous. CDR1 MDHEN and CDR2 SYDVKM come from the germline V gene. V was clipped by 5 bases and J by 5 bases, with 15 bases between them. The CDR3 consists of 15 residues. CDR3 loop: CASSPPNRRNEKLFF. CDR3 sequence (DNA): TGTGCCAGCAGTCCCCCCAACCGGAGGAATGAAAAACTGTTTTTT.

CDR3 in amino acids: CAWSLGTVSYEQYF. The DNA of the CDR3 is TGTGCCTGGAGTCTAGGGACAGTCTCCTACGAGCAGTACTTC. The chain is built from TRBV30 and TRBJ2-7; 7 nucleotides match TRBD1. V was clipped by 2 bases and J by 0 bases; unmatched bases: 4. This CDR3 spans 14 amino acids. In germline, CDR1 is GTSNPN, CDR2 SVGIG (reference sequence).

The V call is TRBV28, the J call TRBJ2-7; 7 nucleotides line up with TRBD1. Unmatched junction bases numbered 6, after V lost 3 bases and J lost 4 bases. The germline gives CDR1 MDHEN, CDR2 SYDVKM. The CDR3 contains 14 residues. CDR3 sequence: CASSLGQGVYEQYF. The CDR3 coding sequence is TGTGCCAGCAGTTTGGGGCAGGGGGTATACGAGCAGTACTTC. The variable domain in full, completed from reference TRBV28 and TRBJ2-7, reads DVKVTQSSRYLVKRTGEKVFLECVQDMDHENMFWYRQDPGLGLRLIYFSYDVKMKEKGDIPEGYSVSREKKERFSLILESASTNQTSMYLCASSLGQGVYEQYFGPGTRLTVT.

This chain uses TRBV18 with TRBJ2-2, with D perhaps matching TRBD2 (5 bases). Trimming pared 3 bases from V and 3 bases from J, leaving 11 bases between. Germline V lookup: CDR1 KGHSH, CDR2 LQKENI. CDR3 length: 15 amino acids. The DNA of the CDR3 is TGTGCCAGCTCACCGCCGGGGTGGCACACCGGGGAGCTGTTTTTT. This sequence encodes CASSPPGWHTGELFF.

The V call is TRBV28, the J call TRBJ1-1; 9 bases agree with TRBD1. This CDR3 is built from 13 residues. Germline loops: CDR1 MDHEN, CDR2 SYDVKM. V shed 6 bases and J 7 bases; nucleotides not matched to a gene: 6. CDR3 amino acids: CASRPTGGVEAFF. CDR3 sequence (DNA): TGTGCCAGCAGACCAACAGGGGGCGTTGAAGCTTTCTTT. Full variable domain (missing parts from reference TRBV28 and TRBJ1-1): DVKVTQSSRYLVKRTGEKVFLECVQDMDHENMFWYRQDPGLGLRLIYFSYDVKMKEKGDIPEGYSVSREKKERFSLILESASTNQTSMYLCASRPTGGVEAFFGQGTRLTVV.

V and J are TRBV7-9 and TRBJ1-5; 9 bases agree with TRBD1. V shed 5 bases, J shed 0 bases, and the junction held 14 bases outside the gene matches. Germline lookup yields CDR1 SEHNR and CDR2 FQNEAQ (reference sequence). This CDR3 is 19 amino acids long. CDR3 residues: CASSLRQGVLPNSNQPQHF. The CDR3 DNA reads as TGTGCCAGCAGCCTAAGACAGGGGGTCTTACCAAATAGCAATCAGCCCCAGCATTTT.

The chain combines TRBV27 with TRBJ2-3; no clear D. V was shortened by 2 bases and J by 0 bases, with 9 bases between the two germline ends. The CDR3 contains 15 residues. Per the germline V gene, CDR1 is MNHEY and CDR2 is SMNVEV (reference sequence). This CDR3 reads CASSLSGLSTDTQYF. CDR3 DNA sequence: TGTGCCAGCAGTTTAAGTGGGCTGAGCACAGATACGCAGTATTTT.

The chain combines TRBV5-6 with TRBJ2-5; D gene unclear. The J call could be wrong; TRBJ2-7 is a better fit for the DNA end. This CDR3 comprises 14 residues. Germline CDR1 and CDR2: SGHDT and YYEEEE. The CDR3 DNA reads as TGTGCCAGCAGCTTGTTTTCCAGGATCCTCGAGCAGTACTTC. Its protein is CASSLFSRILEQYF.

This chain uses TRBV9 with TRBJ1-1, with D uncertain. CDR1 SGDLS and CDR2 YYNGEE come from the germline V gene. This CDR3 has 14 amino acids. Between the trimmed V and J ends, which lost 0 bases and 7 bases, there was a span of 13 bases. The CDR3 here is CASSVVGSGGEAFF. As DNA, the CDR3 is TGTGCCAGCAGCGTAGTAGGTTCCGGCGGTGAAGCTTTCTTT.

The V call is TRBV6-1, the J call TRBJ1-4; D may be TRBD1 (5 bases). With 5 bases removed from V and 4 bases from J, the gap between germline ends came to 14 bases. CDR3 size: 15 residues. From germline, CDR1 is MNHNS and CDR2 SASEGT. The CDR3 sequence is CASSSMTARNEKLFF. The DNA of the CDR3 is TGTGCCAGCAGTTCTATGACAGCCCGTAATGAAAAACTGTTTTTT.

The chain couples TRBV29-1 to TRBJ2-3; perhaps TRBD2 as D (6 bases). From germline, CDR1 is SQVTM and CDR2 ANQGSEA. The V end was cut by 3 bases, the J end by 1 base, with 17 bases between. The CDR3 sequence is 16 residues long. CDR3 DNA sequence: TGCAGCGTTGACTCCGGGACTCCGTTTGGCACAGATACGCAGTATTTT. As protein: CSVDSGTPFGTDTQYF.

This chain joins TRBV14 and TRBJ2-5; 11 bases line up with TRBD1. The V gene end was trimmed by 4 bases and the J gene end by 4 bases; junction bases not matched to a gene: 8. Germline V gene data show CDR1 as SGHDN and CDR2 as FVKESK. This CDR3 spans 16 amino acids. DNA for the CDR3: TGTGCCAGCAGCCCCCAGATCGGGACAGGGGGAGAGACCCAGTACTTC. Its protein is CASSPQIGTGGETQYF.

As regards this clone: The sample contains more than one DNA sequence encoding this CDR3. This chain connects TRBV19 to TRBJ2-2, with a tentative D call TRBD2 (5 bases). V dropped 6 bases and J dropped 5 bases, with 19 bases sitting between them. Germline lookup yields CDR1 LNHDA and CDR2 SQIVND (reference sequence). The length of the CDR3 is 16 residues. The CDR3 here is CASRTLASGKTGELFF. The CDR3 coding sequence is TGTGCCAGTAGAACGCTAGCTAGTGGGAAGACCGGGGAGCTGTTTTTT. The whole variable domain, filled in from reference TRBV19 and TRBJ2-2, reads DGGITQSPKYLFRKEGQNVTLSCEQNLNHDAMYWYRQDPGQGLRLIYYSQIVNDFQKGDIAEGYSVSREKKESFPLTVTSAQKNPTAFYLCASRTLASGKTGELFFGEGSRLTVL.

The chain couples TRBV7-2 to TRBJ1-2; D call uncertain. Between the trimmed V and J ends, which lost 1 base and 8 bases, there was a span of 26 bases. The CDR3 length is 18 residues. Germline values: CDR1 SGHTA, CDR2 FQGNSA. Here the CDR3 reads CASSLESPALGALHGYTF. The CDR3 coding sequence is TGTGCCAGCAGCTTAGAAAGTCCGGCACTGGGAGCCCTCCACGGCTACACCTTC.

CDR3 loop: CASSLTSIYEQYF. CDR3 coding DNA: TGTGCCAGCAGCCTCACTAGCATATACGAGCAGTACTTC. The rearrangement uses TRBV11-2 and TRBJ2-7, with D tentatively TRBD2 (6 bases). The CDR3 extends over 13 amino acids. With 5 bases removed from V and 4 bases from J, the gap between germline ends came to 12 bases. The germline gives CDR1 SGHAT, CDR2 FQNNGV. Complete variable domain (other parts from reference TRBV11-2 and TRBJ2-7): EAGVAQSPRYKIIEKRQSVAFWCNPISGHATLYWYQQILGQGPKLLIQFQNNGVVDDSQLPKDRFSAERLKGVDSTLKIQPAKLEDSAVYLCASSLTSIYEQYFGPGTRLTVT.

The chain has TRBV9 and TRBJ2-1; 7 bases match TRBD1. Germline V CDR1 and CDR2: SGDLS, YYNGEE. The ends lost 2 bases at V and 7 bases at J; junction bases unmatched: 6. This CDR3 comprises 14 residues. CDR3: CASSVGDSLNEQFF. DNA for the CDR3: TGTGCCAGCAGCGTTGGGGACAGTCTTAATGAGCAGTTCTTC.

The CDR3 nucleotides are TGTGCCTGGAGGTCGGGACAGGGGACCACTGAAGCTTTCTTT. It codes for CAWRSGQGTTEAFF. V and J are TRBV30 and TRBJ1-1, with 10 bases aligning to TRBD1. The CDR3 spans 14 residues. The V and J ends lost 3 bases and 4 bases, in that order; junction bases with no gene match: 5. CDR1 is GTSNPN, CDR2 SVGIG, per germline (reference sequence). Filled out from reference TRBV30 and TRBJ1-1, the complete variable domain reads SQTIHQWPATLVQPVGSPLSLECTVEGTSNPNLYWYRQAAGRGLQLLFYSVGIGQISSEVPQNLSASRPQDRQFILSSKKLLLSDSGFYLCAWRSGQGTTEAFFGQGTRLTVV.

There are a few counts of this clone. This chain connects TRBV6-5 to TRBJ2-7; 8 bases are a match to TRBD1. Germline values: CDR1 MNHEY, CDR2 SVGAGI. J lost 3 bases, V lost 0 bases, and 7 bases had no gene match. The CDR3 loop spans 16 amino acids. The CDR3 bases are TGTGCCAGCAGTTACTCCAGGACAGGGCCGAACTACGAGCAGTACTTC. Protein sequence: CASSYSRTGPNYEQYF.

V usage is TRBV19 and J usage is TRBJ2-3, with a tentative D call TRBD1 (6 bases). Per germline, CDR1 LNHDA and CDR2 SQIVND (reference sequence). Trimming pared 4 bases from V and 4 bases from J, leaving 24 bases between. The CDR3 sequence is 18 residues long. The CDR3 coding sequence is TGTGCCAGTAGTAGGGCACCCAATAGGGGGTATGTCGCAGATACGCAGTATTTT. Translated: CASSRAPNRGYVADTQYF.

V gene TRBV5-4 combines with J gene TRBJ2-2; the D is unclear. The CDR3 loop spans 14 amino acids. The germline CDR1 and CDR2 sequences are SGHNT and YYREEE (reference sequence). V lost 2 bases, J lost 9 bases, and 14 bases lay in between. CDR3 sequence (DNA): TGTGCCAGCAGCTTTGGTTTGGAGCCATGGGAGCTGTTTTTT. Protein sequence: CASSFGLEPWELFF.

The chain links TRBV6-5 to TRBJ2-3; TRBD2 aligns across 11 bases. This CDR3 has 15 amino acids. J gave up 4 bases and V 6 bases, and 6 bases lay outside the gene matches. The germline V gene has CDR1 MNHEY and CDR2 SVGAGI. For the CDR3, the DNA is TGTGCCAGCAGCCGAACTAGCGGGAGTTCAGATACGCAGTATTTT. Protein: CASSRTSGSSDTQYF.

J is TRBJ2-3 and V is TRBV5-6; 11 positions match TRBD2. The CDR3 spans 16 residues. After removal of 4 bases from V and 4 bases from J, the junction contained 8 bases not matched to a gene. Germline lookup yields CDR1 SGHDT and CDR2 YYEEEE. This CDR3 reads CASSPRASGRPDTQYF. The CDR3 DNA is TGTGCCAGCAGCCCCCGCGCTAGCGGGAGGCCAGATACGCAGTATTTT.

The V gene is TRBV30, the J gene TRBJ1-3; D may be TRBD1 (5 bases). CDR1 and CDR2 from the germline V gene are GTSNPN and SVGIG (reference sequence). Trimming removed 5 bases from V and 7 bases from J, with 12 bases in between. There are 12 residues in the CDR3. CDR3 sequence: CAWAWGGNTIYF. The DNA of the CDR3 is TGTGCCTGGGCCTGGGGGGGTAACACCATATATTTT.

The CDR3 region has the DNA TGTGCCTGGGGCACCAGGGGGCAGGGCGGGGAGCTGTTTTTT. Protein product: CAWGTRGQGGELFF. J is TRBJ2-2 and V is TRBV30; 8 bases line up with TRBD1. Trimming cost V 5 bases and J 7 bases; bases outside gene matches: 9. The CDR3 consists of 14 residues. The germline V gene encodes CDR1 GTSNPN and CDR2 SVGIG (reference sequence).

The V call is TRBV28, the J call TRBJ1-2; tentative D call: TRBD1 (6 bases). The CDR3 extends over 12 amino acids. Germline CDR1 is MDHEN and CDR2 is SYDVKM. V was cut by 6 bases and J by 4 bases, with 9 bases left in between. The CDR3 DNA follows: TGTGCCAGCAGGCAGGGGAGCTATGGCTACACCTTC. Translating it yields CASRQGSYGYTF.

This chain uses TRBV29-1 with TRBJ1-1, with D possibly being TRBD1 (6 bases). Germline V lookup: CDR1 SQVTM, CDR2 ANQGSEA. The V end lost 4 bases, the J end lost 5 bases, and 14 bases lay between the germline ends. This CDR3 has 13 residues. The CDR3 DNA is TGCAGCGTTGTTCTACTCAGGGGAACTGAAGCTTTCTTT. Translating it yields CSVVLLRGTEAFF.

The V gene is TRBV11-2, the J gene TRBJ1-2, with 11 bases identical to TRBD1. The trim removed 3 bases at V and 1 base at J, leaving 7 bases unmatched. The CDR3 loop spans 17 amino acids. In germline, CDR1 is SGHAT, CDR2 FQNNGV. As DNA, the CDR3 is TGTGCCAGCAGCTTCGCGATCGGGACAGGGGGTAACTATGGCTACACCTTC. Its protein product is CASSFAIGTGGNYGYTF.